This passage covers 5 T cell receptor beta chains from one sample sequenced in a study of blood T cells in healthy people across ages. Combining a sample-barcoded 5' primer with a J-beta primer mix, a second PCR ran for about 6 to 11 cycles. TCRdb itself ran the 5' RACE reads through MiXCR, one entry per CDR3 protein. The table shows some 1,500,000 distinct CDR3 sequences, with under 55% occurring only once. The sample was blood. These receptors were collected from a woman between 18 and 30 years old in good health.

This chain uses TRBV11-2 with TRBJ2-1; possibly TRBD1 for D (6 bases). Trimming cost V 3 bases and J 2 bases, with 14 bases left between them. Per the germline V gene, CDR1 is SGHAT and CDR2 is FQNNGV. CDR3 size: 16 residues. The CDR3 spells CASSLYTGFTYNEQFF. CDR3 in DNA: TGTGCCAGCAGCTTGTATACAGGGTTCACCTACAATGAGCAGTTCTTC.

The V call is TRBV25-1, the J call TRBJ2-7; D not certain. The CDR3 contains 16 residues. Germline V gene data show CDR1 as MGHDK and CDR2 as SYGVNS. V was shortened by 0 bases and J by 2 bases, with 14 bases between the two germline ends. CDR3 sequence (DNA): TGTGCCAGCAGTGAATATGCCCTTCTGAGCCCCTACGAGCAGTACTTC. Translated: CASSEYALLSPYEQYF.

The J gene is TRBJ2-3, the V gene TRBV15; D might be TRBD1 (6 bases). The V end was cut by 5 bases, the J end by 0 bases, with 15 bases between. The CDR3 extends over 16 amino acids. Germline lookup yields CDR1 LNHNV and CDR2 YYDKDF (reference sequence). CDR3 in amino acids: CATSGRTADSTDTQYF. CDR3 in DNA: TGTGCCACCAGCGGAAGGACAGCTGATAGCACAGATACGCAGTATTTT.

CDR3 region: CASQGRTSPFNEQFF. CDR3 sequence (DNA): TGTGCCAGCCAAGGGAGGACTAGCCCTTTTAATGAGCAGTTCTTC. V gene TRBV7-8 combines with J gene TRBJ2-1; 8 bases agree with TRBD2. CDR3 length equals 15 residues. Germline V lookup: CDR1 SGHVS, CDR2 FQNEAQ. Trimming removed 8 bases from V and 7 bases from J; junction bases left unmatched: 13.

The V call is TRBV20-1, the J call TRBJ2-1; 11 bases agree with TRBD2. The V segment lost 4 bases and the J segment 5 bases; nucleotides outside the gene matches: 7. The CDR3 covers 15 residues. The V gene's germline CDR1 is DFQATT and CDR2 SNEGSKA (reference sequence). CDR3 loop: CSAKPGLAGHNEQFF. Written as DNA, the CDR3 is TGCAGTGCTAAACCCGGACTAGCGGGCCACAATGAGCAGTTCTTC.